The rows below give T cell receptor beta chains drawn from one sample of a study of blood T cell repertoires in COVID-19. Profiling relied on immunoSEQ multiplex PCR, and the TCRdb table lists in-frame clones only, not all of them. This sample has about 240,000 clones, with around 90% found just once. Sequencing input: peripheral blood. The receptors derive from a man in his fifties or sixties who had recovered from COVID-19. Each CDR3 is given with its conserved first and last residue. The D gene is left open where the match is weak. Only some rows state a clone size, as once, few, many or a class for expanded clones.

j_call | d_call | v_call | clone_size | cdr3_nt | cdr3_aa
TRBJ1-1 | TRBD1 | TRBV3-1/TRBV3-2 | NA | TGTGCCAGCACCCAAGGACAGGGGGCCACGAACACTGAAGCTTTCTTT | CASTQGQGATNTEAFF
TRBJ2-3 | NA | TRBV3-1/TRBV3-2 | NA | TGTGCCAGCAGCCCTCTTAGGGACATTACTAGCACAGATACGCAGTATTTT | CASSPLRDITSTDTQYF
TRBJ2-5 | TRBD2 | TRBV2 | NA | TGTGCCAGCAGTCTGGGGCTAGCGGGGTCGAAGAAAGAGACCCAGTACTTC | CASSLGLAGSKKETQYF
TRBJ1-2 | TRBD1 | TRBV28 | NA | TGTGCCAGCAGTTCCCGCGGGACAGGGCGGGCTTATGGCTACACCTTC | CASSSRGTGRAYGYTF
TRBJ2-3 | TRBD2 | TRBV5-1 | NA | TGCGCCAGCAGCTTGGGGCTAGCGGGGGCCACAGATACGCAGTATTTT | CASSLGLAGATDTQYF
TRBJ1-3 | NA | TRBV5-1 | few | TGCGCCAGCTCTCCCTTCGAAATGAGAGGAAACACCATATATTTT | CASSPFEMRGNTIYF
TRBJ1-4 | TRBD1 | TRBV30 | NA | TGTGCCTGGGGGAAGGGGGCGGGTGAAAAACTGTTTTTT | CAWGKGAGEKLFF
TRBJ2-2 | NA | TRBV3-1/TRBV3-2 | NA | TGTGCCAGCAGCCAAGTGCAGGCTACGAACACCGGGGAGCTGTTTTTT | CASSQVQATNTGELFF
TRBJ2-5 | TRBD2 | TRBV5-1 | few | TGCGCCAGCAACGTCGGGGGACTAGGCTTTAAAGAGACCCAGTACTTC | CASNVGGLGFKETQYF
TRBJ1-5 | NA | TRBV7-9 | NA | TGTGCCAGCAGCGCCGACCCGGGACTCTTGTCGCAGCCCCAGCATTTT | CASSADPGLLSQPQHF
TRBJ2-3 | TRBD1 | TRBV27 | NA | TGTGCCAGTCGACCCGGGACAGGGGCCTCAGATACGCAGTATTTT | CASRPGTGASDTQYF
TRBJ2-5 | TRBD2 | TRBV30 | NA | TGTGCCTGGAGTCCCGGACTAGCGGGGGTACAAGAGACCCAGTACTTC | CAWSPGLAGVQETQYF
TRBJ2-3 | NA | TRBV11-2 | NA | TGTGCCAGCAGCTTACAATCCGGTCCCCCCACAGATACGCAGTATTTT | CASSLQSGPPTDTQYF
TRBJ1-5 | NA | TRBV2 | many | TGTGCCAGCAGTGATTTTGGACTTAGTAGGCAGCCCCAGCATTTT | CASSDFGLSRQPQHF
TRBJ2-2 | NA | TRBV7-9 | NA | TGTGCCAGCAGCTTAGGGGGAGGCGGGGAGCTGTTTTTT | CASSLGGGGELFF
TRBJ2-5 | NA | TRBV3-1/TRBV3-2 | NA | TGTGCCAGCAGGGGACAGGGACTAGGTGAGACCCAGTACTTC | CASRGQGLGETQYF